The clone carrying this TCR beta chain was observed many times. Its specificity is not known. Germline CDR1 reads SGHTA; CDR2 reads FQGNSA. Trimming pared 1 base from V and 3 bases from J, leaving 10 bases between. The CDR3 covers 14 residues. This sample was taken from a study of T cell repertoires in cytomegalovirus infection. Broader study findings: CMV-specific TCR beta clonotypes restricted by HLA-C were the ones dominating the ex vivo response.

One entry per CDR3 protein, called by TCRdb with MiXCR from the reads. Seen here are 450,000 to 550,000 distinct CDR3 sequences, roughly 43% observed once, and the top ten hold about 41%. The chain links TRBV7-2 to TRBJ2-7; D gene uncertain. The sequencing here drew on cultured PBMCs, taken from culture after CMV antigen stimulation. This TCR was sampled from a human donor in good health (CMV status not recorded). Some clones in this sample may be carry-over from other donors' samples. DNA of the CDR3: TGTGCCAGCAGCTTAGATTTCGTTGTCTACGAGCAGTACTTC. It yields the protein CASSLDFVVYEQYF.